This T cell receptor (beta chain) was identified during a study of T cell clusters in autoimmune cytopenias. TRB was amplified by touch-down multiplex PCR, primer pools A and B combined. TCRdb reprocessed the multiplex PCR reads and stores each CDR3 protein as one record, lacking DNA. The sample includes some 15,000 distinct CDR3 sequences. Some 40,000 genome equivalents of blood DNA were amplified for TRB. Germline lookup yields CDR1 SGHVS and CDR2 FNYEAQ. CDR3 length: 14 residues. The receptor was derived from a human donor with an autoimmune cytopenia or autoimmune hepatitis (not recorded which). This rearrangement joins TRBV7-6 to TRBJ1-1. Sequencing used peripheral blood. This CDR3 is CASSLVEVNTEAFF. Combining the CDR3 with reference TRBV7-6 and TRBJ1-1 gives the whole variable domain GAGVSQSPRYKVTKRGQDVALRCDPISGHVSLYWYRQALGQGPEFLTYFNYEAQQDKSGLPNDRFSAERPEGSISTLTIQRTEQRDSAMYRCASSLVEVNTEAFFGQGTRLTVV.